One TCR beta chain is described in this entry. The germline CDR1 and CDR2 sequences are SGHAT and FQNNGV. CDR3 size: 13 residues. A 6-nucleotide sample barcode was carried by the UMIs, which template switching added. TCRdb reanalyzed the 5' RACE reads, giving one entry per CDR3 protein sequence and no DNA. The sample shows 400,000 to 500,000 distinct CDR3 sequences, and under 3% sits with its ten largest clones. The data were taken from a study of monozygotic twins with inflammatory bowel disease. The clonotype comes from a human donor with ulcerative colitis or Crohn's disease, or a healthy co-twin of an affected twin (not recorded which). The V gene is TRBV11-2, the J gene TRBJ2-7; TCRdb returns TRBD1, unconfirmable since there is no DNA. Sequencing input: blood. The chain's CDR3 is CASSQGYPAPQYF. Supplemented by reference TRBV11-2 and TRBJ2-7, the full variable domain reads EAGVAQSPRYKIIEKRQSVAFWCNPISGHATLYWYQQILGQGPKLLIQFQNNGVVDDSQLPKDRFSAERLKGVDSTLKIQPAKLEDSAVYLCASSQGYPAPQYFGPGTRLTVT.